This T cell receptor beta chain was sequenced in a study of blood T cell repertoires in COVID-19. Study-level background: Samples representing acute and convalescent COVID-19 were sourced from the United States, Italy and Spain.

As originally analysed: Amplification of reference gene primers provided the estimated nucleated cell counts. TCRdb keeps only in-frame clones here, not all; method: immunoSEQ multiplex PCR. V, J and clone size were drawn from that table, and D and trimming were deduced from the DNA. This sample has under 85,000 clones; 70% to 90% occur once, and the top ten carry 6% to 8.5%. Sequencing used peripheral blood. This clonotype originated in a man between 65 and 80 years old with acute or convalescent COVID-19.

The DNA for the CDR3 is TGTGCCAGCAGCTTGGGGGAAGCGGGTAGCTCCTACAATGAGCAGTTCTTC. Amino acid sequence: CASSLGEAGSSYNEQFF. The chain uses TRBV11-2 and TRBJ2-1; weak D call: TRBD2 (6 bases). The CDR3 is made up of 17 amino acids. The V end was cut by 3 bases, the J end by 0 bases, with 15 bases between. Germline CDR1 and CDR2: SGHAT and FQNNGV.